This TCR beta chain appears in the sequencing data of a study of OX40 agonist ivuxolimab in advanced cancers. Study background: It was ivuxolimab, an agonistic anti-OX40 (CD134) antibody, that patients were treated with. About 40% of patients had received prior checkpoint inhibitor therapy.

Produced via immunoSEQ multiplex PCR; TCRdb's table is partial and in-frame only. The data hold 50,000 to 60,000 clones, with about four fifths observed a single time. The CDR3 covers 13 residues. J lost 7 bases, V lost 6 bases, and 4 bases had no gene match. CDR1 and CDR2 (germline): KGHSH, LQKENI. Sequences were derived from CD4+ or CD8+ T cells sorted from blood, sampled in a trial of the OX40 agonist ivuxolimab. This chain uses TRBV18 with TRBJ2-7, with TRBD1 identical over 12 bases. The sequence was collected from an adult with an advanced solid tumor such as melanoma, head and neck, liver or kidney cancer. The CDR3 here is CASSGQGAREQYF. CDR3 nucleotides: TGTGCCAGCTCGGGACAGGGGGCTCGGGAGCAGTACTTC.